One T cell receptor (beta chain) is described in this entry. Its target is not known. A much larger clone lies one base from this, so it may be a read error. The sample belongs to a study of molecular identifiers for immune sequencing clone quantification. Germline V CDR1 and CDR2: MDHEN, SYDVKM. CDR3 length equals 17 residues. TCRdb re-analysed the PCR reads in MiXCR, keeping a single row per CDR3 protein. The sample records 460,000 or so distinct CDR3 sequences, 25% being singletons. Regarding the study as a whole: Clones of above 20 RNA copies carried over 99% of effector molecules; in naive cells they carried under 1%.

V and J are TRBV28 and TRBJ2-5; 10 bases agree with TRBD2. Sequencing was done on a sample of naive CD8+ T cells from blood, with Jurkat cell RNA spiked in. Subset specified: FACS-sorted CD8+CD4-CCR7+CD45RA+ naive T cells. This TCR derives from a human donor in good health. Some libraries in this study had Jurkat cell RNA spiked in. Written as DNA, the CDR3 is TGTGCCGGCAGTTTCCCGAATCTAGCGGGAGTCACAGAGACCCAGTACTTC. Translation: CAGSFPNLAGVTETQYF.